This TCR beta chain is from a study of T cell responses to AZD1222 COVID-19 vaccine. General study points: Seropositive status at baseline applied to only 5 to 7 AZD1222 recipients. Spike-specific TCRs gained breadth and depth after people received two AZD1222 doses.

About this clone itself: Its antigen is undetermined.

V dropped 1 base and J dropped 4 bases, with 14 bases sitting between them. The length of the CDR3 is 15 residues. From germline, CDR1 is SGHDT and CDR2 YYEEEE. Repertoires were generated with immunoSEQ multiplex PCR, while TCRdb's copy carries only in-frame clones and drops some. In the table there are approximately 98,000 clones, 89% of which are singletons. V and J are TRBV5-6 and TRBJ1-1; no firm D call. The TCR originated in an adult in good health. The starting material was peripheral blood, obtained on day 0 of MenACWY control vaccination. The CDR3 bases are TGTGCCAGCAGCTTGAACCCGGGATCATCCACTGAAGCTTTCTTT. It encodes CASSLNPGSSTEAFF.